The 22 T cell receptor beta chains presented below share a single source sample, sequenced in a study of T cells expressing NK-cell markers. From the 5' RACE reads, TCRdb lists one entry per CDR3 protein and no DNA. The sample totals 250,000 to 300,000 distinct CDR3 sequences; its top ten clones hold approximately 0.41%. Sequences were obtained from blood T cells: a sorted CD56 or NKG2C T cell subset, CD4+ or CD8+ T cells, or bulk PBMC T cells (not recorded which). These receptors were taken from a man younger than 30 in good health.

The J gene is TRBJ2-1, the V gene TRBV6-1; TCRdb designates TRBD2, a call that cannot be tested without DNA. Germline CDR1 and CDR2: MNHNS and SASEGT. This CDR3 is built from 15 residues. This CDR3 reads CASRISGGEYNEQFF.

The genes are TRBV28 and TRBJ2-7; the TCRdb call, TRBD1, lacks DNA for checking. The CDR3 runs 11 residues. The germline CDR1 and CDR2 sequences are MDHEN and SYDVKM. The CDR3 protein is CACGTPLEQYF.

This CDR3 is CASSFFSGTGSSGANVLTF. The chain employs TRBV11-1 and TRBJ2-6; TCRdb's D gene call, TRBD1, goes unchecked for lack of DNA. Per germline, CDR1 SGHAT and CDR2 FQDESV (reference sequence). The CDR3 has 19 residues.

The chain's CDR3 is CASSPKGGNEQFF. The chain combines TRBV5-4 with TRBJ2-1; lacking DNA, the TRBD1 call made by TCRdb goes unchecked. The CDR3 totals 13 residues. From germline, CDR1 is SGHNT and CDR2 YYREEE (reference sequence).

This chain connects TRBV20-1 to TRBJ2-3; TCRdb gives TRBD1 as the D gene, but with no DNA this cannot be confirmed. The CDR3 extends over 15 amino acids. From germline, CDR1 is DFQATT and CDR2 SNEGSKA (reference sequence). The CDR3 region is CSAPLVGGAPDTQYF.

V and J are TRBV30 and TRBJ2-1; lacking DNA, the TRBD1 call made by TCRdb goes unchecked. Germline assignment: CDR1 GTSNPN and CDR2 SVGIG (reference sequence). The CDR3 is 12 amino acids. The CDR3 is CAYHGTEYEQFF.

This chain uses TRBV29-1 with TRBJ2-7; TCRdb's D gene call, TRBD1, goes unchecked for lack of DNA. The CDR3 loop spans 12 amino acids. Germline V lookup: CDR1 SQVTM, CDR2 ANQGSEA. The CDR3 sequence: CSVVLGGLEQYF.

Here the CDR3 reads CASSQRGTLKYYGYTF. The chain has TRBV28 and TRBJ1-2; TCRdb proposes TRBD1, but this gene call is untestable without DNA. Germline-derived CDR1 and CDR2 are MDHEN and SYDVKM. CDR3 length: 16 residues.

The rearrangement uses TRBV5-1 and TRBJ2-7; TCRdb gives TRBD1 as the D gene, but with no DNA this cannot be confirmed. The CDR3 covers 16 residues. Germline CDR1 SGHRS, CDR2 YFSETQ. The CDR3 reads CASSPSGAGVTYEQYF.

This chain links TRBV4-3 with TRBJ1-6; TCRdb reports TRBD1, a call that lacks DNA to check it against. Per germline, CDR1 LGHNA and CDR2 YSLEER. The CDR3 loop spans 18 amino acids. The CDR3 here is CASSQDPPPGRHNSPLHF.

The chain employs TRBV5-1 and TRBJ1-4. CDR3 length: 15 amino acids. Germline V gene sequence: CDR1 SGHRS, CDR2 YFSETQ. The CDR3: CASSFTAGDNEKLFF.

The CDR3 sequence is CASSAPPGADTQYF. This rearrangement joins TRBV28 to TRBJ2-3; TCRdb selects TRBD1, and the lack of DNA leaves this call unchecked. Germline assignment: CDR1 MDHEN and CDR2 SYDVKM. The CDR3 contains 14 residues.

The chain employs TRBV3-1 and TRBJ1-2; without DNA, the TCRdb call of TRBD1 cannot be checked. Germline lookup yields CDR1 LGHDT and CDR2 YNNKEL (reference sequence). The CDR3 is 11 amino acids. The chain's CDR3 is CASKGAYGYTF.

The J gene is TRBJ2-5, the V gene TRBV20-1; the TCRdb D gene call, TRBD2, has no DNA to confirm it. The CDR3 extends over 14 amino acids. Germline V CDR1 and CDR2: DFQATT, SNEGSKA (reference sequence). The chain's CDR3 is CSARAVGPGETQYF.

This chain uses TRBV20-1 with TRBJ2-7. This CDR3 region has 14 residues. Germline loops: CDR1 DFQATT, CDR2 SNEGSKA (reference sequence). CDR3 region: CSASTDRSSYEQYF.

The chain uses TRBV7-2 and TRBJ2-3; TCRdb's assignment of TRBD1 cannot be checked, as there is no DNA. Germline assignment: CDR1 SGHTA and CDR2 FQGNSA. CDR3 length: 14 residues. The CDR3 region is CASSQGQRTDTQYF.

V gene TRBV5-6 combines with J gene TRBJ2-3; TCRdb's D call of TRBD1 is untestable without DNA. The CDR3 totals 14 residues. The germline CDR1 and CDR2 sequences are SGHDT and YYEEEE. The chain's CDR3 is CASSLRSGADTQYF.

The chain couples TRBV3-1 to TRBJ1-2; TCRdb indicates TRBD1, and absent DNA this call remains unverified. CDR1 LGHDT and CDR2 YNNKEL come from the germline V gene (reference sequence). This CDR3 is built from 16 residues. The CDR3 loop is CASSQTPVGQTYGYTF.

This chain connects TRBV20-1 to TRBJ2-1. CDR3 size: 13 residues. Germline V gives CDR1 DFQATT, CDR2 SNEGSKA (reference sequence). CDR3 amino acids: CSASREASNEQFF.

The chain recombines TRBV6-5 with TRBJ2-1; lacking DNA, the TRBD2 call made by TCRdb goes unchecked. The germline V gene encodes CDR1 MNHEY and CDR2 SVGAGI. The CDR3 length is 15 residues. The CDR3 is CASSLSGGRYNEQFF.

This chain joins TRBV30 and TRBJ2-7; no DNA is available, so the TRBD1 call from TCRdb remains unchecked. CDR1 is GTSNPN and CDR2 is SVGIG in the germline V gene (reference sequence). The CDR3 is 12 amino acids. CDR3 region: CALRDRAYEQYF.

The chain combines TRBV7-2 with TRBJ2-2. Germline V lookup: CDR1 SGHTA, CDR2 FQGNSA. The CDR3 sequence is 13 residues long. The CDR3 sequence is CASSLQRTGELFF. Together with reference TRBV7-2 and TRBJ2-2, the CDR3 gives the full variable domain: GAGVSQSPSNKVTEKGKDVELRCDPISGHTALYWYRQSLGQGLEFLIYFQGNSAPDKSGLPSDRFSAERTGGSVSTLTIQRTQQEDSAVYLCASSLQRTGELFFGEGSRLTVL.